This T cell receptor beta chain was recovered during a study of shared clonotypes between healthy human individuals. Study results and limitations: Rarefaction revealed incomplete sorted-subset sequencing despite large depth. Blood was the sole source, and tissue repertoires probably differ.

Germline CDR1 SGHTA, CDR2 FQGNSA. The length of the CDR3 is 16 residues. Unmatched junction bases numbered 7, after V lost 4 bases and J lost 3 bases. Measured with immunoSEQ multiplex PCR; TCRdb has only the in-frame clones, and not every one. The data hold about 380,000 clones, with roughly 96% observed a single time. Note on this clone: Its cognate antigen is unknown.

The TCR was taken from a man aged 30 to 39 in good health. Material: memory CD8+ T cells sorted from blood. Subset: CD45RO+ cells pooled with CCR7-negative TemRA cells. The chain employs TRBV7-2 and TRBJ2-7; 12 bases match TRBD2. The CDR3 DNA sequence: TGTGCCAGCAGCTCGCGACTAGCGGGAGACCGCTACGAGCAGTACTTC. This codes for CASSSRLAGDRYEQYF.